A single sample is the source of the 28 T cell receptor beta chains below, sequenced in a study of technical replicates of blood from a few donors. TCRdb keeps only in-frame clones here, not all; method: immunoSEQ multiplex PCR. The table includes tens of thousands of clones, about 88% detected once. Sample: PBMCs. The receptors shown here come from a human donor in good health. Some clones in this sample may be carry-over from other donors' samples.

This chain uses TRBV11-2 with TRBJ1-2, with 7 bases fitting TRBD1. The V and J ends lost 10 bases and 3 bases, in that order; junction bases with no gene match: 8. CDR1 is SGHAT and CDR2 is FQNNGV in the germline V gene. CDR3 size: 13 residues. Here the CDR3 DNA reads TGTGCCAACCTCGACAGGGTGCACTATGGCTACACCTTC. It is translated as CANLDRVHYGYTF.

The CDR3 coding sequence is TGTGCCAGCAGCCTTCGTAGGGGCTCTGGGGCCAACGTCCTGACTTTC. Its protein is CASSLRRGSGANVLTF. The V call is TRBV5-6, the J call TRBJ2-6; maybe TRBD1 (5 bases). V lost 4 bases and J lost 0, with 11 bases in between. CDR3 length: 16 residues. The germline V gene has CDR1 SGHDT and CDR2 YYEEEE.

The rearrangement links TRBV12-5 to TRBJ2-7; 8 nucleotides align to TRBD1. This CDR3 has 14 amino acids. The germline CDR1 and CDR2 sequences are LGHNT and FRNRAP. The junction had 5 bases not matched to a gene; V was cut back by 1 base and J by 6 bases. CDR3: CASGLDQGASEQYF. The CDR3 nucleotides are TGTGCTAGTGGTTTGGACCAGGGGGCCTCCGAGCAGTACTTC.

The sample holds a few counts of this clone. The rearrangement joins TRBV6-6 to TRBJ2-1; perhaps TRBD2 as D (5 bases). The CDR3 is 15 amino acids. The V gene lost 4 bases and the J gene lost 5 bases, with 15 bases spanning the gap. The germline V gene encodes CDR1 MNHNY and CDR2 SVGAGI (reference sequence). The CDR3 sequence is CASSLGLVGDNEQFF. The CDR3 DNA is TGTGCCAGCAGTTTAGGACTGGTCGGGGACAATGAGCAGTTCTTC.

This chain joins TRBV27 and TRBJ1-3; 8 bases match TRBD1. Germline V gene lookup returns CDR1 MNHEY and CDR2 SMNVEV (reference sequence). V was pared by 4 bases and J by 6 bases, with 8 bases of the junction left unmatched. CDR3 length: 15 residues. For the CDR3, the DNA is TGTGCCAGCAGTTCAACAGGGGGTCGCGAAAACACCATATATTTT. Translating it yields CASSSTGGRENTIYF.

The chain has TRBV4-1 and TRBJ1-2; 10 positions match TRBD1. This CDR3 is 17 amino acids long. V was clipped by 3 bases and J by 13 bases; unmatched bases: 20. The germline V gene has CDR1 MGHRA and CDR2 YSYEKL. Written as DNA, the CDR3 is TGCGCCAGCAGCCATGGGTTGATGGGGACAGGGGACGCTCGCTCCACCTTC. Amino acids: CASSHGLMGTGDARSTF.

The chain recombines TRBV30 with TRBJ1-5, with D tentatively TRBD1 (6 bases). With 5 bases removed from V and 0 bases from J, the gap between germline ends came to 14 bases. CDR3 length equals 15 residues. Germline values: CDR1 GTSNPN, CDR2 SVGIG (reference sequence). CDR3 in DNA: TGTGCCTGGGCACCAGGGGCTTCTAGCAATCAGCCCCAGCATTTT. Translated: CAWAPGASSNQPQHF.

The chain carries TRBV19 and TRBJ1-2; D ambiguous. V shed 8 bases and J shed 3 bases, with 7 bases lying between them. The CDR3 is 11 amino acids. In germline, CDR1 is LNHDA, CDR2 SQIVND (reference sequence). CDR3 protein: CASGLDYGYTF. The CDR3, as DNA: TGTGCCAGTGGCCTTGACTATGGCTACACCTTC.

The table lists this clone with a few counts. The genes are TRBV19 and TRBJ1-2; 7 bases match TRBD1. Germline V gene data show CDR1 as LNHDA and CDR2 as SQIVND (reference sequence). The CDR3 is 14 residues long. The junction had 1 base not matched to a gene; V was cut back by 1 base and J by 2 bases. CDR3 DNA: TGTGCCAGTAGTATAGGACAGGGAAACTATGGCTACACCTTC. It encodes CASSIGQGNYGYTF.

The chain is built from TRBV5-4 and TRBJ1-1, with a possible D match to TRBD1 (5 bases). The CDR3 contains 15 residues. Germline V CDR1 and CDR2: SGHNT, YYREEE (reference sequence). Trimming shortened V by 4 bases and J by 3 bases, and 16 bases separated the two germline ends. The CDR3 DNA reads TGTGCCAGCAGCCGCCCGGGGGGTGGGTACACTGAAGCTTTCTTT. Translating it yields CASSRPGGGYTEAFF.

The chain has TRBV10-3 and TRBJ2-7; unclear D gene. V lost 0 bases and J lost 6, with 12 bases in between. Germline CDR1 reads ENHRY; CDR2 reads SYGVKD. The CDR3 has 14 residues. The chain's CDR3 is CAISESGQVGEQYF. CDR3 DNA: TGTGCCATCAGTGAGTCTGGGCAGGTAGGCGAGCAGTACTTC.

The genes are TRBV4-1 and TRBJ2-7; D is undetermined. Between the trimmed V and J ends, which lost 0 bases and 4 bases, there was a span of 13 bases. The CDR3 consists of 15 residues. Germline assignment: CDR1 MGHRA and CDR2 YSYEKL. CDR3 bases: TGCGCCAGCAGCCAAGAAGTATCCCGCGGTTACGAGCAGTACTTC. Protein sequence: CASSQEVSRGYEQYF.

This clone has a count of ten or more. V and J are TRBV6-4 and TRBJ2-7; 15 bases map to TRBD2. The CDR3 runs to 16 residues. The junction had 7 bases not matched to a gene; V was cut back by 5 bases and J by 5 bases. CDR1 is MRHNA and CDR2 is SNTAGT in the germline V gene. CDR3 amino acids: CASSRTSGGAGDEQYF. The CDR3 nucleotides read TGTGCCAGCAGTAGGACTAGCGGGGGGGCTGGAGACGAGCAGTACTTC.

The V and J genes are TRBV7-3 and TRBJ2-1, with a possible D match to TRBD2 (7 bases). Trimming shortened V by 3 bases and J by 7 bases, and 10 bases separated the two germline ends. Germline CDR1 is SGHTA and CDR2 is FQGTGA. The CDR3 loop spans 13 amino acids. CDR3 in amino acids: CASSFGGRNEQFF. In DNA form, the CDR3 reads TGTGCCAGCAGCTTCGGGGGGCGAAATGAGCAGTTCTTC.

This clone was seen only once. The chain recombines TRBV5-4 with TRBJ1-2; no definite D call. CDR3 length equals 14 residues. In germline, CDR1 is SGHNT, CDR2 YYREEE (reference sequence). With 0 bases removed from V and 3 bases from J, the gap between germline ends came to 9 bases. CDR3 coding DNA: TGTGCCAGCAGCTTGGTCGGCCGGGACTATGGCTACACCTTC. It yields the protein CASSLVGRDYGYTF.

Only a few counts were recorded for this clone. The V call is TRBV5-4, the J call TRBJ2-2, with 7 bases identical to TRBD2. The germline V gene has CDR1 SGHNT and CDR2 YYREEE (reference sequence). V lost 2 bases, J lost 6 bases, and 7 bases stayed unmatched. This CDR3 comprises 15 residues. The DNA for the CDR3 is TGTGCCAGCAGCTTTGGACTAGGAGGGTCCGGGGAGCTGTTTTTT. Translated: CASSFGLGGSGELFF.

This clone was detected once. The chain uses TRBV7-9 and TRBJ1-2; no clear D gene. Germline V CDR1 and CDR2: SEHNR, FQNEAQ (reference sequence). CDR3 length: 16 residues. V shed 5 bases and J shed 1 base, with 17 bases lying between them. The CDR3 DNA follows: TGTGCCAGCAGCCCCCTTTTTAGCCTGCGTAACTATGGCTACACCTTC. Translated, it gives CASSPLFSLRNYGYTF.

V usage is TRBV5-1 and J usage is TRBJ2-1; 12 nucleotides agree with TRBD2. CDR1 is SGHRS and CDR2 is YFSETQ in the germline V gene. V shed 0 bases, J shed 7 bases, and the junction held 5 bases outside the gene matches. The length of the CDR3 is 16 residues. CDR3 region: CASSLGLAGGRNEQFF. CDR3 nucleotides: TGCGCCAGCAGCTTGGGGCTAGCGGGGGGGCGTAATGAGCAGTTCTTC.

V usage is TRBV11-3 and J usage is TRBJ2-2; 10 nucleotides line up with TRBD1. Germline-derived CDR1 and CDR2 are SGHNT and YENEEA. V was clipped by 5 bases and J by 5 bases; unmatched bases: 5. This CDR3 spans 15 amino acids. The CDR3 DNA follows: TGTGCCAGCAGCCCTCGGACAGGGGGAACCGGGGAGCTGTTTTTT. Translating it yields CASSPRTGGTGELFF.

The chain employs TRBV7-9 and TRBJ1-2; D is unclear. Germline V gene lookup returns CDR1 SEHNR and CDR2 FQNEAQ (reference sequence). This CDR3 is built from 12 residues. Trimming pared 3 bases from V and 5 bases from J, leaving 7 bases between. The CDR3 here is CASSFRDYGYTF. The CDR3 coding sequence is TGTGCCAGCAGCTTTCGGGATTATGGCTACACCTTC.

CDR3 sequence: CAWRAGTRNYGYTF. CDR3 DNA: TGTGCCTGGAGGGCCGGGACACGGAACTATGGCTACACCTTC. V gene TRBV30 combines with J gene TRBJ1-2; D may be TRBD1 (6 bases). CDR1 is GTSNPN, CDR2 SVGIG, per germline (reference sequence). V was clipped by 3 bases and J by 2 bases, with 13 bases between them. The CDR3 contains 14 residues.

V gene TRBV2 combines with J gene TRBJ1-1; 9 bases are shared with TRBD1. V lost 3 bases and J lost 5; bases outside the gene matches: 10. This CDR3 spans 16 amino acids. CDR1 is SNHLY and CDR2 is FYNNEI in the germline V gene. The CDR3 DNA follows: TGTGCCAGCAGTGACCCCCCGGGGACAGGGCGGACTGAAGCTTTCTTT. It is translated as CASSDPPGTGRTEAFF.

The genes are TRBV7-2 and TRBJ2-3; 9 nucleotides align to TRBD2. Germline CDR1 and CDR2: SGHTA and FQGNSA. The CDR3 length is 16 residues. The trim removed 5 bases at V and 0 bases at J, leaving 6 bases unmatched. The CDR3 nucleotides read TGTGCCAGCAGCGATCGCCTAGCGGGGAGCACAGATACGCAGTATTTT. It is translated as CASSDRLAGSTDTQYF.

The rearrangement joins TRBV11-3 to TRBJ2-1, with 8 bases lining up with TRBD2. The CDR3 has 14 residues. The germline V gene has CDR1 SGHNT and CDR2 YENEEA. V was clipped by 4 bases and J by 6 bases; unmatched bases: 5. CDR3 DNA sequence: TGTGCCAGCAGCTCCCGGGAGGGCTCCAATGAGCAGTTCTTC. Protein product: CASSSREGSNEQFF.

V usage is TRBV5-1 and J usage is TRBJ2-5, with D maybe TRBD2 (5 bases). CDR3 length equals 15 residues. Per the germline V gene, CDR1 is SGHRS and CDR2 is YFSETQ. Trimming cost V 5 bases and J 8 bases, with 22 bases left between them. CDR3 region: CASSGQRAPGETQYF. The CDR3 DNA reads TGCGCCAGCAGTGGTCAGAGAGCCCCCGGGGAAACCCAGTACTTC. The variable domain in full, completed from reference TRBV5-1 and TRBJ2-5, reads KAGVTQTPRYLIKTRGQQVTLSCSPISGHRSVSWYQQTPGQGLQFLFEYFSETQRNKGNFPGRFSGRQFSNSRSEMNVSTLELGDSALYLCASSGQRAPGETQYFGPGTRLLVL.

The chain has TRBV6-5 and TRBJ1-1, with a tentative D call TRBD1 (5 bases). Germline CDR1 and CDR2: MNHEY and SVGAGI. V lost 0 bases and J lost 5, with 13 bases in between. This CDR3 is 15 amino acids long. This CDR3 is CASSYSGGEGTEAFF. The CDR3, as DNA: TGTGCCAGCAGTTACTCCGGAGGGGAGGGGACTGAAGCTTTCTTT.

The genes are TRBV25-1 and TRBJ1-2; tentative D call: TRBD1 (6 bases). The V gene's germline CDR1 is MGHDK and CDR2 SYGVNS. V was pared by 3 bases and J by 2 bases, with 13 bases between. The length of the CDR3 is 15 residues. CDR3 loop: CASSDTTGQNYGYTF. As DNA, the CDR3 is TGTGCCAGCAGTGACACCACCGGACAGAACTATGGCTACACCTTC.

The V and J genes are TRBV5-1 and TRBJ2-7; 9 positions match TRBD2. The CDR3 is 14 amino acids. Germline lookup yields CDR1 SGHRS and CDR2 YFSETQ. V lost 4 bases and J lost 5; bases outside the gene matches: 7. The CDR3 loop is CASSGAGLANEQYF. The CDR3 coding sequence is TGCGCCAGCAGCGGTGCGGGACTAGCCAACGAGCAGTACTTC.